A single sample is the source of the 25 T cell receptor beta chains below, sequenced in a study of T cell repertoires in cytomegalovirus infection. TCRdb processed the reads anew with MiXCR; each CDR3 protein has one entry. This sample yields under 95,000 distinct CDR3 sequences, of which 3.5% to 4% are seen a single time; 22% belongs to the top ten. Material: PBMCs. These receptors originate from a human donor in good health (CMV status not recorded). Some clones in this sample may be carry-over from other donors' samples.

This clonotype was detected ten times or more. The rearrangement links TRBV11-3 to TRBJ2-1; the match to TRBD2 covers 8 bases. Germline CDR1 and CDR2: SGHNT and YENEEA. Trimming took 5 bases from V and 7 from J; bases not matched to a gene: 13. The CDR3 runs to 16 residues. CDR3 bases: TGTGCCAGCAGCGGGCCTTGGAGCGGGAGAGAGAATGAGCAGTTCTTC. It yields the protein CASSGPWSGRENEQFF.

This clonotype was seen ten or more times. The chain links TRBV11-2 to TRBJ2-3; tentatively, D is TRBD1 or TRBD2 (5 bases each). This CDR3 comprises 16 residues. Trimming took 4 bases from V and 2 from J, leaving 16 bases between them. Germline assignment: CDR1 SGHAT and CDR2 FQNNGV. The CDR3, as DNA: TGTGCCAGCAGCTCGGGGCAGGGTGCCTCCACAGATACGCAGTATTTT. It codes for CASSSGQGASTDTQYF.

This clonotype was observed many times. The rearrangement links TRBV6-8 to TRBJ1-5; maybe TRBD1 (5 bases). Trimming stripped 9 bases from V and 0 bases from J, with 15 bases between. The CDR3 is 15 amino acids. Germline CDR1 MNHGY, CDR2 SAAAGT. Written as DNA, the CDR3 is TGTGCCAGTCGGTCTGCAGGGAATAGCAATCAGCCCCAGCATTTT. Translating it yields CASRSAGNSNQPQHF.

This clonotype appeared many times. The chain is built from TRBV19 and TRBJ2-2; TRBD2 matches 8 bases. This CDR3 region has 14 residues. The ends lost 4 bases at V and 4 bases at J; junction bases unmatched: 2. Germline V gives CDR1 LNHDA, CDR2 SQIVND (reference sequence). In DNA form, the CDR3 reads TGTGCCAGTAGTACCCTAGCGGGCACCGGGGAGCTGTTTTTT. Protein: CASSTLAGTGELFF.

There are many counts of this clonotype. The CDR3 region is CASSWGLAGDNEQFF. In DNA form, the CDR3 reads TGCGCCAGCAGCTGGGGACTAGCGGGAGACAATGAGCAGTTCTTC. The chain couples TRBV4-1 to TRBJ2-1; 14 bases are a match to TRBD2. The CDR3 spans 15 residues. The ends lost 5 bases at V and 5 bases at J; junction bases unmatched: 2. Germline V gene sequence: CDR1 MGHRA, CDR2 YSYEKL.

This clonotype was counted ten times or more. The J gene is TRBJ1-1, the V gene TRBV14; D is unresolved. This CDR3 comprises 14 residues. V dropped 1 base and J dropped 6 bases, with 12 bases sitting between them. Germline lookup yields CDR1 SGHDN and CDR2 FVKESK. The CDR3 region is CASSQGRVGAEAFF. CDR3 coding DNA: TGTGCCAGCAGCCAAGGGAGGGTCGGAGCTGAAGCTTTCTTT.

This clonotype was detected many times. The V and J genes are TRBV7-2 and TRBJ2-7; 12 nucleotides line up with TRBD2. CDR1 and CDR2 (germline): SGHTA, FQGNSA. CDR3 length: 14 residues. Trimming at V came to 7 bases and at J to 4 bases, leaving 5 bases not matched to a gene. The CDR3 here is CASILAGGPYEQYF. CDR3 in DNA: TGTGCCAGCATACTAGCGGGGGGACCGTACGAGCAGTACTTC.

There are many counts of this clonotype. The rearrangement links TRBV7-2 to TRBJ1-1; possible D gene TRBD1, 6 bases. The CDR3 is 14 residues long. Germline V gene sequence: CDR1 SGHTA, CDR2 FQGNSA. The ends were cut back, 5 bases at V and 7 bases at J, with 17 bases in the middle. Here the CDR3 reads CASSLQQGLNEAFF. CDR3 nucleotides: TGTGCCAGCAGCCTCCAACAGGGTTTAAATGAAGCTTTCTTT. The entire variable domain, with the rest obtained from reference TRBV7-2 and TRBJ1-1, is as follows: GAGVSQSPSNKVTEKGKDVELRCDPISGHTALYWYRQSLGQGLEFLIYFQGNSAPDKSGLPSDRFSAERTGGSVSTLTIQRTQQEDSAVYLCASSLQQGLNEAFFGQGTRLTVV.

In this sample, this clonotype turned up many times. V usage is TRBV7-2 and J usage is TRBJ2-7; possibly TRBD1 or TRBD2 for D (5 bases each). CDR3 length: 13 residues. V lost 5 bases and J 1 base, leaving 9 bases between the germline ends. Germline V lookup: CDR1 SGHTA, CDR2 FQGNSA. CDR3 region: CASSGTASYEQYF. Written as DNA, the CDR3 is TGTGCCAGCAGCGGGACGGCTTCCTACGAGCAGTACTTC.

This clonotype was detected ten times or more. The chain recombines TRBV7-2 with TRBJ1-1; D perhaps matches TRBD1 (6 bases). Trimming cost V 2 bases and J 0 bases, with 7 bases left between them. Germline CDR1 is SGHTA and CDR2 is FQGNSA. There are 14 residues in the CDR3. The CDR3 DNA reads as TGTGCCAGCAGCTTAAGACAGGTGAACACTGAAGCTTTCTTT. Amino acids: CASSLRQVNTEAFF.

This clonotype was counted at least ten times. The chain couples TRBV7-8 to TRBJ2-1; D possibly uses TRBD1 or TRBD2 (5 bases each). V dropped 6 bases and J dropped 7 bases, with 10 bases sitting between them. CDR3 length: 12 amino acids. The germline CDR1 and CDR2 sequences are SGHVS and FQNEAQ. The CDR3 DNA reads TGTGCCAGCAGTAAGGGACGTAATGAGCAGTTCTTC. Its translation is CASSKGRNEQFF.

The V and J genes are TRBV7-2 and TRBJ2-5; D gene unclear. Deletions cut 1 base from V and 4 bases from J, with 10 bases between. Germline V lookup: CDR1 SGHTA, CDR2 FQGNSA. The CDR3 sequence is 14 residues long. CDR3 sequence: CASSLVGPRETQYF. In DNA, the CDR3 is TGTGCCAGCAGCTTAGTAGGTCCGAGAGAGACCCAGTACTTC.

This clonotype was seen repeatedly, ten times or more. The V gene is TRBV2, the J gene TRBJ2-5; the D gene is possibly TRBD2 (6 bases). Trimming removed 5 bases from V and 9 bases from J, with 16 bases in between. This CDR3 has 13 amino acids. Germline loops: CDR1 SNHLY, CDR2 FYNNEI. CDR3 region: CASSPSGSGAQYF. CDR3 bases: TGTGCCAGCAGTCCCTCCGGGAGTGGGGCCCAGTACTTC. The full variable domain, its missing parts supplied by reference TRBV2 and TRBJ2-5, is EPEVTQTPSHQVTQMGQEVILRCVPISNHLYFYWYRQILGQKVEFLVSFYNNEISEKSEIFDDQFSVERPDGSNFTLKIRSTKLEDSAMYFCASSPSGSGAQYFGPGTRLLVL.

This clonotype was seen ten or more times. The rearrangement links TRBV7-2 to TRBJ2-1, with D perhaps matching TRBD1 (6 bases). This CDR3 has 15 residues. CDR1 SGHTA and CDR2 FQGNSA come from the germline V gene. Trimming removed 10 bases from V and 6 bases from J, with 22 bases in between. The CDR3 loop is CATSRGVGTFNEQFF. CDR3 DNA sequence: TGTGCCACGAGCCGCGGAGTAGGGACATTCAATGAGCAGTTCTTC. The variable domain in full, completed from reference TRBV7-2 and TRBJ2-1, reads GAGVSQSPSNKVTEKGKDVELRCDPISGHTALYWYRQSLGQGLEFLIYFQGNSAPDKSGLPSDRFSAERTGGSVSTLTIQRTQQEDSAVYLCATSRGVGTFNEQFFGPGTRLTVL.

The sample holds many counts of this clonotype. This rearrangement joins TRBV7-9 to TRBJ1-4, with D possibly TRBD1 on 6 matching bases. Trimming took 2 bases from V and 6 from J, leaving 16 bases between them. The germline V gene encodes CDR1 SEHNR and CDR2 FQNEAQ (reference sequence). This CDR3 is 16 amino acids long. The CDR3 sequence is CASSLHGQLGHEKLFF. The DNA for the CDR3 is TGTGCCAGCAGCTTACACGGACAGCTCGGACATGAAAAACTGTTTTTT.

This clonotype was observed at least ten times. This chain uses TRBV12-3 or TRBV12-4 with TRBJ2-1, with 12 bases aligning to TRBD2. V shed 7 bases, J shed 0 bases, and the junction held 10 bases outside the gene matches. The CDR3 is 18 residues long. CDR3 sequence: CASTEGTSGSPSYNEQFF. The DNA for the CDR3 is TGTGCCAGCACCGAAGGGACTAGCGGGTCCCCCTCCTACAATGAGCAGTTCTTC.

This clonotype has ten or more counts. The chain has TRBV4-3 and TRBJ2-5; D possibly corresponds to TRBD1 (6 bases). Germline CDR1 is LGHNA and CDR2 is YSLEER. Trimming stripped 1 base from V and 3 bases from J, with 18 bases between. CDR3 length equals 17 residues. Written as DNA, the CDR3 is TGCGCCAGCAGCCAAGGGCCCCCCTGGACAGTGGAAGAGACCCAGTACTTC. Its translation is CASSQGPPWTVEETQYF.

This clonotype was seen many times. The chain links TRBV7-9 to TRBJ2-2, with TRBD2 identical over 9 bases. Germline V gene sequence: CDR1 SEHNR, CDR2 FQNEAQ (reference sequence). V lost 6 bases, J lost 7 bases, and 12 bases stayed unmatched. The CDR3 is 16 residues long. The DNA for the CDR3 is TGTGCCAGCAGATATGCGGGGGGGCGAGAAGTCGGGGAGCTGTTTTTT. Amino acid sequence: CASRYAGGREVGELFF.

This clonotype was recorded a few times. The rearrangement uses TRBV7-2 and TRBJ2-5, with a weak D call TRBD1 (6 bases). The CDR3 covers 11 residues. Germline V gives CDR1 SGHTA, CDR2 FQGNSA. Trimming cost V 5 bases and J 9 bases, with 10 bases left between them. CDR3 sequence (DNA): TGTGCCAGCAGCATCCAGGGGCCCCAGTACTTC. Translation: CASSIQGPQYF. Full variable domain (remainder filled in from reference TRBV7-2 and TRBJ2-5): GAGVSQSPSNKVTEKGKDVELRCDPISGHTALYWYRQSLGQGLEFLIYFQGNSAPDKSGLPSDRFSAERTGGSVSTLTIQRTQQEDSAVYLCASSIQGPQYFGPGTRLLVL.

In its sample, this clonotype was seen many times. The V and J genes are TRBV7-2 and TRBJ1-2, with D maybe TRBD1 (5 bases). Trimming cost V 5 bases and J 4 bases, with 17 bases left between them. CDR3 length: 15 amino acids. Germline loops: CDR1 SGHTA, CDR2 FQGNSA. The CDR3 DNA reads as TGTGCCAGCAGCGCCGGGTCTCAGGGAGGCTATGGCTACACCTTC. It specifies CASSAGSQGGYGYTF.

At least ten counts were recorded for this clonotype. The CDR3 loop reads CASSFLAGIAKNIQYF. The CDR3, as DNA: TGTGCCAGCAGCTTCCTAGCGGGGATAGCCAAAAACATTCAGTACTTC. The gene calls are TRBV7-2 and TRBJ2-4, with 9 bases that match TRBD2. CDR3 length equals 16 residues. V dropped 3 bases and J dropped 0; count of bases not matched to a gene: 3. In germline, CDR1 is SGHTA, CDR2 FQGNSA.

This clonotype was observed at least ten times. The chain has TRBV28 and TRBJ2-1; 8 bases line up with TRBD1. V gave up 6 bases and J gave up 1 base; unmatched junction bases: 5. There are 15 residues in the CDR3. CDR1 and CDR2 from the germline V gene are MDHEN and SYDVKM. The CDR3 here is CASRRQGWSYNEQFF. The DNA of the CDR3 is TGTGCCAGCAGACGACAGGGGTGGTCCTACAATGAGCAGTTCTTC.

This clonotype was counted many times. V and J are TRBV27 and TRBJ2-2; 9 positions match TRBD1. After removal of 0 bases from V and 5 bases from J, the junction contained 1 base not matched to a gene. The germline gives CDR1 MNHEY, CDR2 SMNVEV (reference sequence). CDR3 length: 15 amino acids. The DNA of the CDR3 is TGTGCCAGCAGTTTATCCGGGACAGGGACCGGGGAGCTGTTTTTT. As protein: CASSLSGTGTGELFF.

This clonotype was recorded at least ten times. CDR3 sequence (DNA): TGTGCCATCACAGAGCGGGCGGGTGAAAAACTGTTTTTT. It codes for CAITERAGEKLFF. This chain connects TRBV10-3 to TRBJ1-4; D not resolved. V was cut by 7 bases and J by 7 bases, with 13 bases left in between. The CDR3 has 13 residues. CDR1 and CDR2 from the germline V gene are ENHRY and SYGVKD.

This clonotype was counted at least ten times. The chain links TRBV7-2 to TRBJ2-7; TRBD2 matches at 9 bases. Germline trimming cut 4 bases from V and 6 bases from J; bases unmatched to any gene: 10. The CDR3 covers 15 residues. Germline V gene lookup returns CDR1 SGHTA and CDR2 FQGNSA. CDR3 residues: CASSSAGSGSGEQYF. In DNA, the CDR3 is TGTGCCAGCAGCTCTGCGGGTAGCGGGAGCGGCGAGCAGTACTTC.